Following are 27 T cell receptor beta chains from one sample sequenced in a study of T cell responses to AZD1222 COVID-19 vaccine. TCRdb's table, derived via immunoSEQ multiplex PCR, lists solely in-frame clones and lacks some. The repertoire includes 110,000 to 150,000 clones, roughly 92% of them detected once, and around 1.7% sits in the top ten. The source was peripheral blood, collected on day 0 of AZD1222 vaccination. The receptors were sampled from an adult in good health.

This clone was observed a few times. The rearrangement uses TRBV15 and TRBJ1-4; possible D gene TRBD1, 5 bases. Trimming shortened V by 4 bases and J by 0 bases, and 9 bases separated the two germline ends. The V gene's germline CDR1 is LNHNV and CDR2 YYDKDF (reference sequence). The CDR3 length is 15 residues. This CDR3 is CATSNSGATNEKLFF. In DNA, the CDR3 is TGTGCCACCAGCAATTCGGGGGCAACTAATGAAAAACTGTTTTTT.

The chain carries TRBV4-1 and TRBJ1-2; D is ambiguous. Germline V gives CDR1 MGHRA, CDR2 YSYEKL. Trimming took off 5 bases at V and 2 bases at J, with 6 bases between the two ends. The CDR3 covers 12 residues. CDR3 sequence: CASSGLNYGYTF. The CDR3 nucleotides read TGCGCCAGCAGCGGGCTAAACTATGGCTACACCTTC.

V usage is TRBV6-1 and J usage is TRBJ1-4, with 8 bases matching TRBD1. The V gene end was trimmed by 1 base and the J gene end by 7 bases; junction bases not matched to a gene: 2. Germline CDR1 and CDR2: MNHNS and SASEGT. There are 14 residues in the CDR3. CDR3 bases: TGTGCCAGCAGTGAAGGACAGGGGTTTGAAAAACTGTTTTTT. This sequence encodes CASSEGQGFEKLFF.

The chain joins TRBV5-1 to TRBJ1-5; D call uncertain. Germline CDR1 reads SGHRS; CDR2 reads YFSETQ. The CDR3 runs to 17 residues. Trimming cost V 0 bases and J 6 bases, with 19 bases left between them. The CDR3 DNA is TGCGCCAGCAGCTTGGCCCCTGGTGCGAGTTTGGGTCAGCCCCAGCATTTT. This gives the protein CASSLAPGASLGQPQHF.

The J gene is TRBJ1-3, the V gene TRBV2; D not certain. V was clipped by 10 bases and J by 0 bases, with 13 bases between them. Germline lookup yields CDR1 SNHLY and CDR2 FYNNEI. The CDR3 loop spans 14 amino acids. CDR3 bases: TGTGCCACTTCGACACCGAGCTCTGGAAACACCATATATTTT. It translates to CATSTPSSGNTIYF.

J is TRBJ2-5 and V is TRBV7-3; D is undetermined. Trimming removed 2 bases from V and 2 bases from J, with 6 bases in between. The CDR3 is made up of 13 amino acids. CDR1 is SGHTA and CDR2 is FQGTGA in the germline V gene. CDR3: CASSLAEQETQYF. The CDR3 DNA follows: TGTGCCAGCAGCTTAGCGGAGCAAGAGACCCAGTACTTC.

The chain couples TRBV5-1 to TRBJ2-7, with D maybe TRBD1 (6 bases). V gave up 1 base and J gave up 5 bases, with 10 bases separating them. CDR3 length: 13 residues. Germline V lookup: CDR1 SGHRS, CDR2 YFSETQ. CDR3 nucleotide sequence: TGCGCCAGCAGCTTGAACAGGGCCCACGAGCAGTACTTC. Translated, it gives CASSLNRAHEQYF.

The chain carries TRBV7-9 and TRBJ1-2, with 8 bases fitting TRBD1. CDR1 and CDR2 from the germline V gene are SEHNR and FQNEAQ (reference sequence). The trim removed 4 bases at V and 4 bases at J, leaving 14 bases unmatched. The CDR3 length is 17 residues. CDR3: CASSSSDRAPYIYGYTF. DNA for the CDR3: TGTGCCAGCAGCTCGTCGGACAGGGCCCCATATATCTATGGCTACACCTTC.

V usage is TRBV27 and J usage is TRBJ2-5; no clear D. This CDR3 is 16 amino acids long. Trimming took 5 bases from V and 4 from J, leaving 20 bases between them. Germline V gene data show CDR1 as MNHEY and CDR2 as SMNVEV (reference sequence). The CDR3 protein is CASSPGLPAVGETQYF. CDR3 DNA: TGTGCCAGCAGTCCCGGTCTTCCCGCCGTGGGAGAGACCCAGTACTTC.

The chain couples TRBV9 to TRBJ1-5, with 11 positions matching TRBD1. The germline V gene encodes CDR1 SGDLS and CDR2 YYNGEE. The CDR3 spans 14 residues. V gave up 3 bases and J gave up 7 bases; unmatched junction bases: 3. This CDR3 reads CASSAGTGGQPQHF. The CDR3, as DNA: TGTGCCAGCAGCGCCGGGACAGGGGGACAGCCCCAGCATTTT.

The table lists this clone with a few counts. The gene calls are TRBV7-2 and TRBJ1-6; D may be TRBD1 (5 bases). The germline gives CDR1 SGHTA, CDR2 FQGNSA. V shed 5 bases and J shed 5 bases, with 16 bases lying between them. The CDR3 has 16 amino acids. CDR3 nucleotide sequence: TGTGCCAGCAGCCTAGGAGGGACTGGGAATAATTCACCCCTCCACTTT. Protein product: CASSLGGTGNNSPLHF.

The rearrangement uses TRBV11-2 and TRBJ2-1; 14 bases fit TRBD2. From germline, CDR1 is SGHAT and CDR2 FQNNGV. With V trimmed by 5 bases and J by 2 bases, 8 bases remained unmatched. This CDR3 region has 18 residues. DNA of the CDR3: TGTGCCAGCAGCCCCGGACTAGCGGGAGGTATACCCTACAATGAGCAGTTCTTC. Translating it yields CASSPGLAGGIPYNEQFF. Full variable domain (remainder filled in from reference TRBV11-2 and TRBJ2-1): EAGVAQSPRYKIIEKRQSVAFWCNPISGHATLYWYQQILGQGPKLLIQFQNNGVVDDSQLPKDRFSAERLKGVDSTLKIQPAKLEDSAVYLCASSPGLAGGIPYNEQFFGPGTRLTVL.

This clone was recorded a few times. The rearrangement joins TRBV11-2 to TRBJ2-7; D is undetermined. This CDR3 is 12 amino acids long. The V gene's germline CDR1 is SGHAT and CDR2 FQNNGV. Trimming took off 1 base at V and 1 base at J, with 2 bases between the two ends. CDR3 nucleotides: TGTGCCAGCAGCTTAGGATCCTACGAGCAGTACTTC. Encoded protein: CASSLGSYEQYF.

The chain recombines TRBV7-2 with TRBJ2-3; no clear D gene. CDR3 length equals 14 residues. Between the trimmed V and J ends, which lost 3 bases and 1 base, there was a span of 8 bases. Germline V gives CDR1 SGHTA, CDR2 FQGNSA. CDR3 in DNA: TGTGCCAGCAGCTTCTACCTCCGCACAGATACGCAGTATTTT. Translated, it gives CASSFYLRTDTQYF. Variable domain in full (rest from reference TRBV7-2 and TRBJ2-3): GAGVSQSPSNKVTEKGKDVELRCDPISGHTALYWYRQSLGQGLEFLIYFQGNSAPDKSGLPSDRFSAERTGGSVSTLTIQRTQQEDSAVYLCASSFYLRTDTQYFGPGTRLTVL.

V and J are TRBV15 and TRBJ1-6, with D maybe TRBD1 (5 bases). Germline values: CDR1 LNHNV, CDR2 YYDKDF (reference sequence). The CDR3 spans 15 residues. V was clipped by 1 base and J by 9 bases, with 13 bases between them. In nucleotides, the CDR3 is TGTGCCACCAGCAGAGGGGGGGAGGCGTCTTCACCCCTCCACTTT. This translates into CATSRGGEASSPLHF.

The chain is built from TRBV5-1 and TRBJ1-1; D unresolved. Between the trimmed V and J ends, which lost 1 base and 5 bases, there was a span of 18 bases. Germline CDR1 reads SGHRS; CDR2 reads YFSETQ. This CDR3 comprises 16 residues. The CDR3 loop reads CASSLNQAAASTEAFF. CDR3 coding DNA: TGCGCCAGCAGCTTGAACCAAGCGGCAGCATCGACTGAAGCTTTCTTT.

This clone was found once. The chain joins TRBV28 to TRBJ1-1; D is perhaps TRBD1 (5 bases). Germline CDR1 is MDHEN and CDR2 is SYDVKM. V was trimmed by 5 bases and J by 3 bases, leaving 19 bases between them. The CDR3 loop spans 16 amino acids. The CDR3 region is CASSPQGRERYTEAFF. The CDR3 bases are TGTGCCAGCAGTCCCCAGGGCAGGGAGAGATACACTGAAGCTTTCTTT. The full variable domain, in which reference TRBV28 and TRBJ1-1 provide the parts outside the CDR3, is DVKVTQSSRYLVKRTGEKVFLECVQDMDHENMFWYRQDPGLGLRLIYFSYDVKMKEKGDIPEGYSVSREKKERFSLILESASTNQTSMYLCASSPQGRERYTEAFFGQGTRLTVV.

The chain links TRBV7-2 to TRBJ1-3; possibly TRBD1 for D (6 bases). CDR1 is SGHTA, CDR2 FQGNSA, per germline. V was cut by 1 base and J by 9 bases, with 10 bases left in between. The CDR3 has 13 amino acids. The CDR3: CASSLVPRGTIYF. The CDR3 DNA reads as TGTGCCAGCAGCTTAGTCCCCAGGGGCACCATATATTTT. Complete variable domain (other parts from reference TRBV7-2 and TRBJ1-3): GAGVSQSPSNKVTEKGKDVELRCDPISGHTALYWYRQSLGQGLEFLIYFQGNSAPDKSGLPSDRFSAERTGGSVSTLTIQRTQQEDSAVYLCASSLVPRGTIYFGEGSWLTVV.

The chain recombines TRBV4-1 with TRBJ1-1, with D possibly matching TRBD1 (6 bases). There are 14 residues in the CDR3. V shed 4 bases and J shed 2 bases, with 11 bases lying between them. Germline CDR1 is MGHRA and CDR2 is YSYEKL. The CDR3 loop reads CASSRDRFNTEAFF. The CDR3 DNA reads as TGCGCCAGCAGCCGCGACAGGTTCAACACTGAAGCTTTCTTT.

This clone has a single count. V and J are TRBV29-1 and TRBJ2-3; 10 bases are shared with TRBD1. CDR1 SQVTM and CDR2 ANQGSEA come from the germline V gene. Losses at the gene ends were 6 bases for V and 2 bases for J; bases not matched to a gene: 8. The CDR3 sequence is 15 residues long. Here the CDR3 DNA reads TGCAGCGTGGGCATTGGGACAGGGGCCACAGATACGCAGTATTTT. It translates to CSVGIGTGATDTQYF.

The genes are TRBV7-9 and TRBJ1-1; D ambiguous. The CDR3 consists of 13 residues. Trimming removed 3 bases at V and 7 bases at J, with 12 bases between. Germline V gene data show CDR1 as SEHNR and CDR2 as FQNEAQ (reference sequence). CDR3 sequence: CASSFRSPYEAFF. The DNA of the CDR3 is TGTGCCAGCAGCTTCCGGTCTCCATATGAAGCTTTCTTT.

This chain uses TRBV10-2 with TRBJ2-7; D is undetermined. This CDR3 is 13 amino acids long. With 2 bases removed from V and 2 bases from J, the gap between germline ends came to 7 bases. Germline values: CDR1 WSHSY, CDR2 SAAADI. The CDR3 protein is CASSEDIPYEQYF. CDR3 nucleotide sequence: TGCGCCAGCAGTGAGGACATCCCCTACGAGCAGTACTTC.

On this clone itself: This same CDR3 is encoded by further DNA sequences in the sample. This sequence joins TRBV7-9 and TRBJ1-2, with D unclear. The CDR3 spans 13 residues. Germline V lookup: CDR1 SEHNR, CDR2 FQNEAQ (reference sequence). The V and J ends lost 2 bases and 2 bases respectively, with 6 bases between them. The CDR3 is CASSLTQNYGYTF. CDR3 nucleotide sequence: TGTGCCAGCAGCTTAACACAGAACTATGGCTACACCTTC.

The genes are TRBV5-4 and TRBJ2-3; 8 positions match TRBD2. The CDR3 sequence is 16 residues long. Germline V gives CDR1 SGHNT, CDR2 YYREEE (reference sequence). V was clipped by 4 bases and J by 1 base; unmatched bases: 8. In nucleotides, the CDR3 is TGTGCCAGCAGCCCCTCGCCGGGAGGGGGCACAGATACGCAGTATTTT. It codes for CASSPSPGGGTDTQYF.

The chain couples TRBV6-2 or TRBV6-3 to TRBJ2-1; TRBD2 aligns across 8 bases. CDR3 length equals 17 residues. Trimming cost V 2 bases and J 8 bases; bases outside gene matches: 14. Germline V gene lookup returns CDR1 MNHEY and CDR2 SVGEGT. CDR3 protein: CASSYPISGSKTDEQFF. The CDR3 nucleotides read TGTGCCAGCAGTTACCCGATCAGCGGGAGTAAGACTGATGAGCAGTTCTTC.

The chain recombines TRBV6-5 with TRBJ1-2; no firm D call. With 7 bases removed from V and 7 bases from J, the gap between germline ends came to 13 bases. The germline CDR1 and CDR2 sequences are MNHEY and SVGAGI. This CDR3 region has 12 residues. DNA of the CDR3: TGTGCCAGCACCGAGAGAGGTGTTGGCTACACCTTC. As protein: CASTERGVGYTF.

The rearrangement links TRBV9 to TRBJ2-7; TRBD2 aligns across 10 bases. V lost 2 bases and J lost 5; bases outside the gene matches: 7. Germline V gene sequence: CDR1 SGDLS, CDR2 YYNGEE. The CDR3 has 15 residues. CDR3 sequence: CASSVGDSGRHEQYF. The CDR3 region has the DNA TGTGCCAGCAGCGTTGGTGATAGCGGGAGGCACGAGCAGTACTTC.